The TCR beta chain described here comes from a study of CD8 T cell repertoires and HIV-1 epitope variants. Overall study: Epitopes were three Gag families plus Nef HW9 and YT9.

TCR beta CDR3 was sequenced at survey depth on immunoSEQ. Libraries were prepared by immunoSEQ multiplex PCR; TCRdb keeps only in-frame clonotypes and omits some of them. The sample carries 80,000 to 95,000 clones, more than 65% recorded once. J lost 2 bases, V lost 3 bases, and 7 bases had no gene match. The CDR3 runs 16 residues. Germline lookup yields CDR1 SGDLS and CDR2 YYNGEE. Sequencing was carried out using uncultured baseline CD8+ T cells from peripheral blood mononuclear cells (PBMCs). The origin of this receptor is a male donor with HIV. The gene calls are TRBV9 and TRBJ2-1; 8 nucleotides align to TRBD2. Written as DNA, the CDR3 is TGTGCCAGCAGCGACGTAGCGGGAATACCCTACAATGAGCAGTTCTTC. It yields the protein CASSDVAGIPYNEQFF.